This T cell receptor (beta chain) originates from a study of blood T cell repertoires in COVID-19. Overall study context: T cells, B-cell-depleted T cells, or PBMCs supplied cDNA or gDNA.

Germline V gene lookup returns CDR1 MNHEY and CDR2 SVGAGI. The CDR3 has 14 amino acids. J lost 8 bases, V lost 4 bases, and 5 bases had no gene match. This clone appeared once. Authors' data handling: Nucleated cell number was recorded as an estimate derived from reference gene primer amplification. Repertoires were generated with immunoSEQ multiplex PCR, while TCRdb's copy carries only in-frame clones and drops some. The V and J calls and the clone size are those of that table, but D and trimming were determined from the DNA. Among 100,000 or so clones listed, over 65% were seen once. The V gene is TRBV6-5, the J gene TRBJ1-6, with 7 bases that match TRBD1. This clonotype originated in a human donor in a cohort sampled during active COVID-19. The sequenced sample consisted of peripheral blood. The CDR3 nucleotides read TGTGCCAGCAGTTTACAGGGGAAGGATTCACCCCTCCACTTT. The encoded protein is CASSLQGKDSPLHF.